The entry below gives a single TCR beta chain sequence along with its context. This sample was taken from a study of blood T cell repertoires in COVID-19. Whole-study context: Sources were T cells, B-cell-depleted T cells, or PBMCs; the material itself was cDNA or gDNA.

Trimming took 6 bases from V and 5 from J; bases not matched to a gene: 11. The CDR3 runs 15 residues. The germline V gene encodes CDR1 MNHEY and CDR2 SVGAGI. Original analysis: Reference gene primer amplification yielded estimated nucleated cell counts. Libraries were prepared by immunoSEQ multiplex PCR; TCRdb keeps only in-frame clonotypes and omits some of them. The D gene and trimming were derived from the DNA, and the V and J assignments and clone size from that table. The sample lists around 140,000 clones; around 85% were seen once. Sequenced material: peripheral blood. The TCR was taken from a woman older than 75 with acute or convalescent COVID-19. The gene calls are TRBV6-5 and TRBJ2-7; 9 nucleotides agree with TRBD2. CDR3 sequence reads: CASSAELAGINEQYF. DNA for the CDR3: TGTGCCAGCAGCGCAGAACTAGCGGGTATCAACGAGCAGTACTTC.